Shown below are 14 T cell receptor beta chains from a single sample sequenced in a study of PD-1 blockade in classical Hodgkin lymphoma. Relapses following autologous stem cell transplantation were seen in all patients, with brentuximab vedotin exposure varying. TCRdb's copy holds only in-frame clones and misses some; the assay was immunoSEQ multiplex PCR. The repertoire holds tens of thousands of clones, about 89% seen once, with approximately 9.1% in the top ten. Sequenced here: peripheral blood mononuclear cells (PBMCs), sampled at baseline. These receptors were taken from a human donor with classical Hodgkin lymphoma.

This chain links TRBV10-3 with TRBJ2-5, with D maybe TRBD1 (5 bases). V was clipped by 3 bases and J by 3 bases, with 8 bases between them. Germline-derived CDR1 and CDR2 are ENHRY and SYGVKD. The CDR3 loop spans 13 amino acids. The CDR3 is CAISDGAEETQYF. The CDR3 coding sequence is TGTGCCATCAGTGATGGGGCGGAAGAGACCCAGTACTTC.

This sequence joins TRBV5-4 and TRBJ2-3; 12 bases agree with TRBD2. Germline loops: CDR1 SGHNT, CDR2 YYREEE (reference sequence). J was trimmed by 2 bases and V by 2 bases; bases with no gene match: 6. This CDR3 region has 17 residues. Written as DNA, the CDR3 is TGTGCCAGCAGCTTAAGGACTAGCGGGACCCCCACAGATACGCAGTATTTT. Translation: CASSLRTSGTPTDTQYF.

This sequence joins TRBV6-5 and TRBJ2-2; no definite D call. The CDR3 consists of 14 residues. The V gene lost 6 bases and the J gene lost 0 bases, with 8 bases spanning the gap. Looked up from germline, CDR1 is MNHEY and CDR2 is SVGAGI. DNA of the CDR3: TGTGCCAGCAGGGCTCAAGCGAACACCGGGGAGCTGTTTTTT. The encoded protein is CASRAQANTGELFF.

The V gene is TRBV7-2, the J gene TRBJ2-1; no definite D call. Trimming pared 4 bases from V and 7 bases from J, leaving 11 bases between. Germline values: CDR1 SGHTA, CDR2 FQGNSA. This CDR3 comprises 13 residues. DNA for the CDR3: TGTGCCAGCAGCTGGCGTGGATCGAATGAGCAGTTCTTC. Residues: CASSWRGSNEQFF.

The chain employs TRBV27 and TRBJ1-4, with unresolved D. Trimming pared 1 base from V and 0 bases from J, leaving 6 bases between. CDR1 MNHEY and CDR2 SMNVEV come from the germline V gene (reference sequence). The CDR3 has 15 amino acids. Written as DNA, the CDR3 is TGTGCCAGCAGTTTATGGGGAACAACTAATGAAAAACTGTTTTTT. It yields the protein CASSLWGTTNEKLFF.

The chain has TRBV28 and TRBJ2-6, with TRBD1 as a possible D gene (5 bases). CDR1 is MDHEN and CDR2 is SYDVKM in the germline V gene. The CDR3 has 15 residues. The V end was cut by 6 bases, the J end by 0 bases, with 9 bases between. In DNA form, the CDR3 reads TGTGCCAGCAGGCAGGGTGGCTCTGGGGCCAACGTCCTGACTTTC. Amino acids: CASRQGGSGANVLTF.

The chain recombines TRBV11-2 with TRBJ1-4, with D perhaps TRBD1 (6 bases). Germline assignment: CDR1 SGHAT and CDR2 FQNNGV. V lost 4 bases to trimming and J lost 7 bases, with 19 bases between them. This CDR3 contains 16 residues. The CDR3 DNA reads as TGTGCCAGCAGCTCCCGGTCGGGGGCCCCCTTTGAAAAACTGTTTTTT. Translated: CASSSRSGAPFEKLFF.

V and J are TRBV4-1 and TRBJ2-3, with 11 bases fitting TRBD2. The CDR3 is 17 residues long. From germline, CDR1 is MGHRA and CDR2 YSYEKL. Trimming removed 1 base from V and 4 bases from J; junction bases left unmatched: 7. The chain's CDR3 is CASSQVRGTSGADTQYF. CDR3 nucleotide sequence: TGCGCCAGCAGCCAAGTGCGGGGGACTAGCGGCGCAGATACGCAGTATTTT.

The chain links TRBV7-9 to TRBJ2-1, with D possibly matching TRBD2 (5 bases). This CDR3 contains 17 residues. V gave up 5 bases and J gave up 0 bases, with 17 bases separating them. The germline V gene encodes CDR1 SEHNR and CDR2 FQNEAQ (reference sequence). DNA of the CDR3: TGTGCCAGCAGCCCCAAACAGCGGATCAGCTCCTACAATGAGCAGTTCTTC. Its protein product is CASSPKQRISSYNEQFF.

This chain links TRBV4-1 with TRBJ2-7, with D perhaps assigned TRBD1 or TRBD2 (7 bases each). The germline gives CDR1 MGHRA, CDR2 YSYEKL. The CDR3 spans 17 residues. V lost 0 bases to trimming and J lost 3 bases, with 18 bases between them. In DNA, the CDR3 is TGCGCCAGCAGCCAAGACTCTAGGACTAGGGGGCTCTACGAGCAGTACTTC. Translated, it gives CASSQDSRTRGLYEQYF.

There are a few counts of this clone. This sequence joins TRBV6-5 and TRBJ2-7, with 11 bases fitting TRBD2. With V trimmed by 2 bases and J by 6 bases, 6 bases remained unmatched. The CDR3 spans 15 residues. CDR1 MNHEY and CDR2 SVGAGI come from the germline V gene. CDR3 nucleotide sequence: TGTGCCAGCAGTTACCCCACTAGCGGGAGTACCGAGCAGTACTTC. Its protein is CASSYPTSGSTEQYF.

V gene TRBV5-1 combines with J gene TRBJ2-7, with 10 bases aligning to TRBD2. This CDR3 has 15 amino acids. Unmatched junction bases numbered 5, after V lost 0 bases and J lost 5 bases. Germline lookup yields CDR1 SGHRS and CDR2 YFSETQ. The CDR3: CASSLVLAGKHEQYF. The DNA for the CDR3 is TGCGCCAGCAGCTTGGTACTAGCGGGAAAGCACGAGCAGTACTTC.

The genes are TRBV6-6 and TRBJ2-1, with 8 nucleotides matching TRBD1. V dropped 8 bases and J dropped 4; count of bases not matched to a gene: 10. CDR1 MNHNY and CDR2 SVGAGI come from the germline V gene (reference sequence). CDR3 length equals 15 residues. This chain's CDR3 is CASLGSGGAYNEQFF. The CDR3 nucleotides read TGTGCCAGCTTAGGTTCAGGGGGCGCGTACAATGAGCAGTTCTTC.

The rearrangement links TRBV6-5 to TRBJ2-7; a weak D match, TRBD1 (7 bases). Looked up from germline, CDR1 is MNHEY and CDR2 is SVGAGI. CDR3 length: 14 amino acids. V lost 5 bases to trimming and J lost 3 bases, with 14 bases between them. CDR3 amino acids: CASSAFQGGYEQYF. CDR3 nucleotides: TGTGCCAGCAGTGCGTTCCAGGGGGGCTACGAGCAGTACTTC.